The 27 T cell receptor beta chains given below trace back to one sample, sequenced in a study of blood T cell repertoires in COVID-19. Method: immunoSEQ multiplex PCR; TCRdb's copy keeps in-frame clones and lacks some. The table has 200,000 to 250,000 clones, around 90% seen once; the top ten hold 10% to 14%. What was sequenced was PBMCs or T cells enriched from blood (not recorded which). These TCRs come from a young man who had recovered from COVID-19.

The chain uses TRBV3-1 (or the pseudogene TRBV3-2) and TRBJ1-2, with TRBD1 identical over 9 bases. Trimming took 7 bases from V and 12 from J; bases not matched to a gene: 9. The CDR3 runs 12 residues. Germline values: CDR1 LGHDT, CDR2 YNNKEL (reference sequence). The CDR3 region has the DNA TGTGCCAGCACCGACAGGGGGGGGAGAAACACCTTC. Encoded protein: CASTDRGGRNTF.

This clone was seen only a few times. V usage is TRBV11-3 and J usage is TRBJ1-6; D gene unclear. The V gene lost 0 bases and the J gene lost 7 bases, with 4 bases spanning the gap. Germline lookup yields CDR1 SGHNT and CDR2 YENEEA. The CDR3 consists of 13 residues. The CDR3 reads CASSLDRNSPLHF. The CDR3 DNA follows: TGTGCCAGCAGCTTAGATCGGAATTCACCCCTCCACTTT.

V usage is TRBV7-3 and J usage is TRBJ2-2; the D gene is possibly TRBD1 (5 bases). Germline V gene data show CDR1 as SGHTA and CDR2 as FQGTGA. Trimming removed 1 base at V and 2 bases at J, with 11 bases between. There are 16 residues in the CDR3. This chain's CDR3 is CASSLSQGANTGELFF. Here the CDR3 DNA reads TGTGCCAGCAGCTTAAGTCAGGGCGCAAACACCGGGGAGCTGTTTTTT.

V usage is TRBV5-1 and J usage is TRBJ2-1; 9 bases are shared with TRBD2. J gave up 8 bases and V 0 bases, and 6 bases lay outside the gene matches. The CDR3 spans 15 residues. Per the germline V gene, CDR1 is SGHRS and CDR2 is YFSETQ. CDR3 region: CASSLAGQRGDEQFF. In DNA form, the CDR3 reads TGCGCCAGCAGCTTGGCCGGCCAGCGGGGGGATGAGCAGTTCTTC.

This chain links TRBV25-1 with TRBJ1-1; TRBD1 aligns across 8 bases. V shed 2 bases and J 11 bases; nucleotides not matched to a gene: 10. Looked up from germline, CDR1 is MGHDK and CDR2 is SYGVNS. This CDR3 comprises 14 residues. In DNA, the CDR3 is TGTGCCAGCAGTGAAAGGGACAGGCGTGGACCGGCTTTCTTT. Protein: CASSERDRRGPAFF.

As concerns this clone: At one end the junction does not follow the germline gene, possibly because of a read error. The chain has TRBV5-8 and TRBJ1-5, with 9 bases fitting TRBD1. Germline loops: CDR1 SGHTS, CDR2 YDEGEE. The CDR3 has 13 amino acids. CDR3 coding DNA: TGTGCCAGCTCGGGACAGGGAAATCTGCCCCAGCATTTT. This sequence encodes CASSGQGNLPQHF. The full variable domain, in which reference TRBV5-8 and TRBJ1-5 provide the parts outside the CDR3, is EAGVTQSPTHLIKTRGQQATLRCSPISGHTSVYWYQQALGLGLQFLLWYDEGEERNRGNFPPRFSGRQFPNYSSELNVNALELEDSALYLCASSGQGNLPQHFGDGTRLSIL.

This clone has only one observation. The gene calls are TRBV25-1 and TRBJ2-7, with TRBD1 matching 7 bases. After removal of 6 bases from V and 3 bases from J, the junction contained 11 bases not matched to a gene. The CDR3 has 15 amino acids. Germline values: CDR1 MGHDK, CDR2 SYGVNS. In DNA, the CDR3 is TGTGCCAGCAGCCCCAGGACAGGTCTGCGCTACGAGCAGTACTTC. Its translation: CASSPRTGLRYEQYF.

The gene calls are TRBV18 and TRBJ2-3; possible D gene TRBD1, 5 bases. The V gene lost 3 bases and the J gene lost 1 base, with 20 bases spanning the gap. Looked up from germline, CDR1 is KGHSH and CDR2 is LQKENI. CDR3 length: 18 amino acids. CDR3 sequence: CASSPGRAANPGTDTQYF. The CDR3 coding sequence is TGTGCCAGCTCACCTGGCAGGGCAGCAAATCCTGGCACAGATACGCAGTATTTT. Filled out from reference TRBV18 and TRBJ2-3, the complete variable domain reads NAGVMQNPRHLVRRRGQEARLRCSPMKGHSHVYWYRQLPEEGLKFMVYLQKENIIDESGMPKERFSAEFPKEGPSILRIQQVVRGDSAAYFCASSPGRAANPGTDTQYFGPGTRLTVL.

Comment on this clone: This sample includes further DNA sequences coding for the same CDR3. The chain employs TRBV5-1 and TRBJ2-2; possible D gene TRBD2, 6 bases. The germline CDR1 and CDR2 sequences are SGHRS and YFSETQ. This CDR3 has 15 amino acids. V gave up 0 bases and J gave up 6 bases, with 12 bases separating them. The CDR3, as DNA: TGCGCCAGCAGCTTGGCTGGGGGGAGTGCCGGGGAGCTGTTTTTT. Translating it yields CASSLAGGSAGELFF.

The CDR3 reads CASSAWTGGTEKLFF. The CDR3 nucleotides are TGCGCCAGCAGCGCCTGGACAGGGGGCACTGAAAAACTGTTTTTT. The chain couples TRBV5-1 to TRBJ1-4; 11 nucleotides align to TRBD1. CDR1 SGHRS and CDR2 YFSETQ come from the germline V gene. V gave up 4 bases and J gave up 7 bases; unmatched junction bases: 6. The CDR3 loop spans 15 amino acids.

This clone came up a few times. The chain recombines TRBV10-3 with TRBJ2-5, with 11 bases matching TRBD2. V shed 10 bases and J 5 bases; nucleotides not matched to a gene: 6. There are 13 residues in the CDR3. From germline, CDR1 is ENHRY and CDR2 SYGVKD. The CDR3 nucleotides read TGTGCCACCCGTGTAGCGGGGGGGGAGACCCAGTACTTC. As protein: CATRVAGGETQYF.

The chain uses TRBV25-1 and TRBJ1-2, with 7 nucleotides matching TRBD1. Germline V gives CDR1 MGHDK, CDR2 SYGVNS. V was clipped by 0 bases and J by 6 bases; unmatched bases: 10. The CDR3 runs 16 residues. In nucleotides, the CDR3 is TGTGCCAGCAGTGAATATAACGAGGGGGCGAGAAATGGCTACACCTTC. This encodes CASSEYNEGARNGYTF.

The rearrangement joins TRBV25-1 to TRBJ2-7, with TRBD2 matching 9 bases. The CDR3 spans 15 residues. J lost 6 bases, V lost 2 bases, and 8 bases had no gene match. Per the germline V gene, CDR1 is MGHDK and CDR2 is SYGVNS. The CDR3 DNA sequence: TGTGCCAGCAGTGAAGCGTTGAGCGGGAGGCGCGAGCAGTACTTC. It specifies CASSEALSGRREQYF.

The chain uses TRBV3-1 (or the pseudogene TRBV3-2) and TRBJ2-4; a possible D gene is TRBD2 (6 bases). V lost 5 bases and J lost 4, with 12 bases in between. Germline assignment: CDR1 LGHDT and CDR2 YNNKEL (reference sequence). CDR3 length: 14 residues. CDR3 protein: CASSGGWKKNIQYF. Here the CDR3 DNA reads TGTGCCAGCAGCGGGGGGTGGAAGAAAAACATTCAGTACTTC.

The CDR3 spells CASRGQLDFGYTF. The CDR3 DNA is TGTGCCTCCCGGGGACAGTTGGACTTTGGCTACACCTTC. This sequence joins TRBV30 and TRBJ1-2; 7 nucleotides line up with TRBD1. This CDR3 spans 13 amino acids. V dropped 7 bases and J dropped 7; count of bases not matched to a gene: 12. The germline gives CDR1 GTSNPN, CDR2 SVGIG (reference sequence).

The rearrangement uses TRBV7-2 and TRBJ2-1, with 9 nucleotides matching TRBD2. CDR1 is SGHTA, CDR2 FQGNSA, per germline. This CDR3 is 14 amino acids long. V was pared by 4 bases and J by 5 bases, with 3 bases of the junction left unmatched. The CDR3 loop reads CASSYQRGDNEQFF. CDR3 DNA: TGTGCCAGCAGCTATCAGCGGGGGGACAATGAGCAGTTCTTC.

This sequence joins TRBV30 and TRBJ1-3; D is perhaps TRBD1 (6 bases). V lost 1 base to trimming and J lost 2 bases, with 9 bases between them. The CDR3 runs 14 residues. Germline V gene lookup returns CDR1 GTSNPN and CDR2 SVGIG (reference sequence). The CDR3, as DNA: TGTGCCTGGAGTGGGGGGACACCTGGAAACACCATATATTTT. It encodes CAWSGGTPGNTIYF.

The chain has TRBV5-1 and TRBJ2-3, with 10 bases fitting TRBD2. V gave up 0 bases and J gave up 4 bases; unmatched junction bases: 5. Germline assignment: CDR1 SGHRS and CDR2 YFSETQ. The CDR3 sequence is 16 residues long. As DNA, the CDR3 is TGCGCCAGCAGCTTGGTTCTAGCGGGAGCCCCAGATACGCAGTATTTT. It codes for CASSLVLAGAPDTQYF.

The chain carries TRBV28 and TRBJ2-1; TRBD2 might be the D (6 bases). This CDR3 region has 16 residues. Trimming stripped 3 bases from V and 12 bases from J, with 24 bases between. From germline, CDR1 is MDHEN and CDR2 SYDVKM. CDR3 bases: TGTGCCAGCAGTTTTGCTGTAGCGGACACCCCCAGAGGGCAGTTCTTC. Protein sequence: CASSFAVADTPRGQFF.

The chain recombines TRBV7-9 with TRBJ1-2; 10 nucleotides agree with TRBD1. Germline lookup yields CDR1 SEHNR and CDR2 FQNEAQ (reference sequence). V shed 5 bases and J 1 base; nucleotides not matched to a gene: 10. The CDR3 extends over 17 amino acids. The CDR3 spells CASSGWGQGKINYGYTF. CDR3 bases: TGTGCCAGCAGCGGATGGGGACAGGGGAAGATTAACTATGGCTACACCTTC.

The chain carries TRBV5-1 and TRBJ2-7; 7 positions agree with TRBD2. The CDR3 sequence is 15 residues long. CDR1 and CDR2 (germline): SGHRS, YFSETQ. Trimming removed 4 bases from V and 2 bases from J; junction bases left unmatched: 9. The CDR3 loop is CASSLQTSSPYEQYF. The CDR3 bases are TGCGCCAGCAGCCTTCAGACTAGCAGTCCCTACGAGCAGTACTTC. Filled out from reference TRBV5-1 and TRBJ2-7, the complete variable domain reads KAGVTQTPRYLIKTRGQQVTLSCSPISGHRSVSWYQQTPGQGLQFLFEYFSETQRNKGNFPGRFSGRQFSNSRSEMNVSTLELGDSALYLCASSLQTSSPYEQYFGPGTRLTVT.

J is TRBJ1-1 and V is TRBV20-1; D is unclear. V gave up 3 bases and J gave up 7 bases, with 15 bases separating them. Germline values: CDR1 DFQATT, CDR2 SNEGSKA (reference sequence). CDR3 length equals 13 residues. The CDR3 loop is CSASRVERSEAFF. The CDR3 DNA sequence: TGCAGTGCTAGTCGAGTAGAACGGAGTGAAGCTTTCTTT.

The chain uses TRBV9 and TRBJ2-1, with 12 bases lining up with TRBD2. CDR3 size: 15 residues. Germline V gives CDR1 SGDLS, CDR2 YYNGEE. V trimming: 3 bases; J trimming: 7 bases; junction bases outside the gene matches: 5. The CDR3 reads CASSATSGGINEQFF. In DNA form, the CDR3 reads TGTGCCAGCAGCGCGACTAGCGGGGGTATAAATGAGCAGTTCTTC.

The rearrangement links TRBV10-3 to TRBJ2-6; weak D call: TRBD1 (6 bases). CDR3 size: 17 residues. Germline V gene sequence: CDR1 ENHRY, CDR2 SYGVKD. Trimming took off 7 bases at V and 0 bases at J, with 16 bases between the two ends. Written as DNA, the CDR3 is TGTGCCATCAATAAGGAACAGGGTAACTCTGGGGCCAACGTCCTGACTTTC. This encodes CAINKEQGNSGANVLTF.

The chain has TRBV7-2 and TRBJ2-1; 7 bases align to TRBD2. Per germline, CDR1 SGHTA and CDR2 FQGNSA. The CDR3 sequence is 14 residues long. The junction had 7 bases not matched to a gene; V was cut back by 5 bases and J by 6 bases. CDR3 DNA sequence: TGTGCCAGCAGCCCCGGACTAGAATTCAATGAGCAGTTCTTC. Encoded protein: CASSPGLEFNEQFF.

The chain links TRBV3-1 (or the pseudogene TRBV3-2) to TRBJ1-2; TRBD1 matches 8 bases. The CDR3 sequence is 14 residues long. Germline CDR1 LGHDT, CDR2 YNNKEL (reference sequence). V shed 4 bases and J 4 bases; nucleotides not matched to a gene: 5. The CDR3 spells CASSPSQGAYGYTF. For the CDR3, the DNA is TGTGCCAGCAGCCCAAGCCAGGGGGCCTATGGCTACACCTTC.

The rearrangement uses TRBV7-2 and TRBJ1-5; 8 nucleotides agree with TRBD1. CDR3 size: 17 residues. The trim removed 5 bases at V and 4 bases at J, leaving 13 bases unmatched. In germline, CDR1 is SGHTA, CDR2 FQGNSA. The DNA for the CDR3 is TGTGCCAGCAGCCCCAGCCTCCGGACAGGGCTGAATCAGCCCCAGCATTTT. Protein sequence: CASSPSLRTGLNQPQHF.